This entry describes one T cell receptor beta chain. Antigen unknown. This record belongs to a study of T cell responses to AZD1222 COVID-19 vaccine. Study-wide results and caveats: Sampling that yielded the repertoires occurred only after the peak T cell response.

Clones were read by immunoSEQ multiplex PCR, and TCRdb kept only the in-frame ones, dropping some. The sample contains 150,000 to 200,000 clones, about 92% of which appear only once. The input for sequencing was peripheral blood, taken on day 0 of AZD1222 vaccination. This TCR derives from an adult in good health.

The CDR3 here is CASSSRQGRGQPQHF. The CDR3 nucleotides are TGTGCCAGCAGTTCTAGACAGGGTCGGGGTCAGCCCCAGCATTTT. V is TRBV6-5 and J is TRBJ1-5; TRBD1 matches 7 bases. J was trimmed by 6 bases and V by 4 bases; bases with no gene match: 9. The CDR3 length is 15 residues. Germline CDR1 MNHEY, CDR2 SVGAGI.